The 31 T cell receptor beta chains below all came from one sample that was sequenced in a study of shared T cell receptors in the human thymus. Assay used: immunoSEQ multiplex PCR; TCRdb lists only in-frame clones, some missing. This sample carries some 700,000 clones, roughly 85% of them seen once, and the ten largest clones take 0.008% to 0.011%. This sample was also put to use in a study of human thymus T cells.

Sequenced sample: thymocytes. These receptors were collected from a girl under three years old with a congenital heart defect.

The rearrangement links TRBV27 to TRBJ1-1; D uncertain. The CDR3 has 14 residues. Trimming left V 6 bases short and J 1 base short, with 12 bases between. Per germline, CDR1 MNHEY and CDR2 SMNVEV (reference sequence). CDR3 coding DNA: TGTGCCAGCAGCTTAAAAGGAGAGAACACTGAAGCTTTCTTT. Amino acids: CASSLKGENTEAFF.

The chain employs TRBV5-6 and TRBJ1-5; 7 nucleotides align to TRBD1. The CDR3 runs 13 residues. V lost 4 bases, J lost 8 bases, and 6 bases stayed unmatched. The V gene's germline CDR1 is SGHDT and CDR2 YYEEEE. The CDR3 spells CASSLDRDEPQHF. CDR3 sequence (DNA): TGTGCCAGCAGCCTCGACAGGGACGAGCCCCAGCATTTT.

The CDR3 DNA follows: TGCAGCGTTTTCCAGGGGCGAGTGGAAGCTTTCTTT. Its protein product is CSVFQGRVEAFF. The rearrangement links TRBV29-1 to TRBJ1-1; the D gene is possibly TRBD1 (6 bases). CDR1 is SQVTM and CDR2 is ANQGSEA in the germline V gene. This CDR3 comprises 12 residues. The V gene lost 5 bases and the J gene lost 8 bases, with 15 bases spanning the gap.

CDR3 in DNA: TGTGCCAGCAGCTCAAATCTAGAGGGCCTAGCGGGGCATTCCTACGAGCAGTACTTC. As protein: CASSSNLEGLAGHSYEQYF. The chain carries TRBV5-4 and TRBJ2-7; 9 bases align to TRBD2. V lost 3 bases and J lost 1; bases outside the gene matches: 17. Germline V lookup: CDR1 SGHNT, CDR2 YYREEE (reference sequence). CDR3 length: 19 amino acids.

The sample holds one count of this clone. The chain recombines TRBV19 with TRBJ1-5; D call uncertain. The CDR3 contains 13 residues. The V gene lost 3 bases and the J gene lost 5 bases, with 8 bases spanning the gap. The V gene's germline CDR1 is LNHDA and CDR2 SQIVND (reference sequence). Here the CDR3 DNA reads TGTGCCAGTAGTATGGTGGCTGATCAGCCCCAGCATTTT. Translation gives CASSMVADQPQHF.

The chain uses TRBV7-9 and TRBJ1-6, with D hard to call. The CDR3 runs to 15 residues. Deletions cut 5 bases from V and 7 bases from J, with 15 bases between. From germline, CDR1 is SEHNR and CDR2 FQNEAQ (reference sequence). The chain's CDR3 is CASSARTTPNSPLHF. As DNA, the CDR3 is TGTGCCAGCAGCGCTAGGACTACCCCGAATTCACCCCTCCACTTT.

The chain couples TRBV30 to TRBJ2-1, with 7 bases aligning to TRBD2. The germline V gene has CDR1 GTSNPN and CDR2 SVGIG (reference sequence). Trimming removed 1 base from V and 8 bases from J; junction bases left unmatched: 11. This CDR3 comprises 15 residues. The CDR3 here is CAWSDPTSVGDEQFF. The CDR3 coding sequence is TGTGCCTGGAGTGACCCAACTAGCGTAGGCGATGAGCAGTTCTTC.

This chain links TRBV4-3 with TRBJ1-6; 9 bases fit TRBD1. Germline loops: CDR1 LGHNA, CDR2 YSLEER. J was trimmed by 0 bases and V by 8 bases; bases with no gene match: 23. CDR3 length: 22 residues. CDR3 in amino acids: CASRPEQGAIGLLHSYNSPLHF. The DNA of the CDR3 is TGCGCCAGCCGACCGGAACAGGGGGCAATAGGCCTACTTCACTCCTATAATTCACCCCTCCACTTT.

CDR3 nucleotides: TGTGCCAGTTACGACAGGGGGCTTCCCAATCAGCCCCAGCATTTT. Amino acid sequence: CASYDRGLPNQPQHF. The genes are TRBV19 and TRBJ1-5; TRBD1 matches at 10 bases. This CDR3 spans 15 amino acids. The J segment lost 3 bases and the V segment lost 8 bases, leaving 7 bases of the junction unmatched. From germline, CDR1 is LNHDA and CDR2 SQIVND (reference sequence).

This chain joins TRBV5-1 and TRBJ1-2; 7 positions agree with TRBD1. The CDR3 sequence is 15 residues long. V shed 6 bases and J 3 bases; nucleotides not matched to a gene: 11. Germline V gene data show CDR1 as SGHRS and CDR2 as YFSETQ. The CDR3 sequence is CASKKTGQSYYGYTF. The CDR3 region has the DNA TGCGCCAGCAAAAAGACAGGGCAAAGCTACTATGGCTACACCTTC.

The chain joins TRBV5-1 to TRBJ1-1; D might be TRBD1 (5 bases). CDR3 length: 11 amino acids. V was cut by 0 bases and J by 8 bases, with 5 bases left in between. Germline loops: CDR1 SGHRS, CDR2 YFSETQ. CDR3 sequence: CASSLGGEAFF. CDR3 DNA sequence: TGCGCCAGCAGCTTGGGGGGCGAAGCTTTCTTT.

The chain links TRBV18 to TRBJ1-5; D gene uncertain. V gave up 2 bases and J gave up 6 bases, with 32 bases separating them. Looked up from germline, CDR1 is KGHSH and CDR2 is LQKENI. The CDR3 is 21 amino acids. This CDR3 is CASSPGGLAPALGTGSQPQHF. DNA of the CDR3: TGTGCCAGCTCACCAGGCGGGCTAGCCCCAGCATTGGGCACCGGGTCTCAGCCCCAGCATTTT.

The gene calls are TRBV6-6 and TRBJ1-6; D call uncertain. The CDR3 covers 16 residues. V shed 6 bases and J shed 5 bases, with 17 bases lying between them. In germline, CDR1 is MNHNY, CDR2 SVGAGI (reference sequence). CDR3 residues: CASSLLMGENNSPLHF. The CDR3 nucleotides are TGTGCCAGCAGCCTTTTGATGGGAGAAAATAATTCACCCCTCCACTTT.

The rearrangement joins TRBV5-6 to TRBJ2-1, with 15 bases aligning to TRBD2. CDR1 and CDR2 from the germline V gene are SGHDT and YYEEEE. CDR3 size: 18 residues. The junction had 8 bases not matched to a gene; V was cut back by 0 bases and J by 7 bases. This CDR3 is CASSLGTSGGALRNEQFF. The CDR3, as DNA: TGTGCCAGCAGCTTGGGGACTAGCGGGGGGGCGTTAAGAAATGAGCAGTTCTTC.

This clone has only one observation. The V gene is TRBV5-8, the J gene TRBJ1-5; 10 bases match TRBD1. The CDR3 consists of 16 residues. Per the germline V gene, CDR1 is SGHTS and CDR2 is YDEGEE. V trimming: 4 bases; J trimming: 2 bases; junction bases outside the gene matches: 6. This CDR3 is CASSQSGTGGNQPQHF. CDR3 coding DNA: TGTGCCAGCAGCCAGTCCGGGACAGGGGGCAATCAGCCCCAGCATTTT.

V usage is TRBV4-1 and J usage is TRBJ1-2; D gene ambiguous. Per the germline V gene, CDR1 is MGHRA and CDR2 is YSYEKL. Deletions cut 0 bases from V and 9 bases from J, with 17 bases between. This CDR3 comprises 15 residues. This chain's CDR3 is CASSQEEPWRKSYTF. CDR3 DNA: TGCGCCAGCAGCCAAGAAGAGCCTTGGAGAAAGAGCTACACCTTC.

The chain links TRBV6-5 to TRBJ1-4, with D maybe TRBD1 (5 bases). V lost 2 bases and J 4 bases, leaving 8 bases between the germline ends. CDR3 size: 14 residues. Germline CDR1 reads MNHEY; CDR2 reads SVGAGI. The CDR3 spells CASSYGRDNEKLFF. DNA of the CDR3: TGTGCCAGCAGTTACGGCAGGGATAATGAAAAACTGTTTTTT.

As to this clone: The junction shows a germline mismatch at one end, possibly a read error. The chain recombines TRBV27 with TRBJ1-2, with 7 nucleotides matching TRBD1. This CDR3 has 14 residues. Germline loops: CDR1 MNHEY, CDR2 SMNVEV (reference sequence). The CDR3 is CASGLGTENYGYTF. The CDR3 DNA reads TGTGCCAGCGGTTTAGGGACAGAGAACTATGGCTACACCTTC.

The rearrangement uses TRBV5-8 and TRBJ1-1; D is perhaps TRBD1 (5 bases). The germline V gene has CDR1 SGHTS and CDR2 YDEGEE. V was clipped by 5 bases and J by 10 bases, with 12 bases between them. The CDR3 extends over 11 amino acids. The CDR3 region has the DNA TGTGCCAGCAGGGTTTTAGACAGAGCTTTCTTT. Residues: CASRVLDRAFF.

This clone has a single count. This rearrangement joins TRBV2 to TRBJ1-6; D not certain. V was pared by 3 bases and J by 6 bases, with 18 bases between. The CDR3 has 17 amino acids. From germline, CDR1 is SNHLY and CDR2 FYNNEI. The CDR3 here is CASSEAMADSVNSPLHF. The DNA of the CDR3 is TGTGCCAGCAGTGAGGCCATGGCGGACTCCGTTAATTCACCCCTCCACTTT.

This clone has a single count. The chain is built from TRBV13 and TRBJ2-3; a weak D match, TRBD1 (6 bases). This CDR3 has 16 amino acids. The V gene's germline CDR1 is PRHDT and CDR2 FYEKMQ (reference sequence). Trimming removed 5 bases from V and 4 bases from J, with 19 bases in between. This chain's CDR3 is CASSPLHRVLADTQYF. The DNA for the CDR3 is TGTGCCAGCAGCCCACTCCACAGGGTATTGGCAGATACGCAGTATTTT.

The chain links TRBV6-1 to TRBJ1-1; D remains ambiguous. V dropped 0 bases and J dropped 10 bases, with 15 bases sitting between them. Germline V gene sequence: CDR1 MNHNS, CDR2 SASEGT. The CDR3 spans 14 residues. The CDR3, as DNA: TGTGCCAGCAGTGAAGCAACAGAAGAACGAACAGCTTTCTTT. Translation: CASSEATEERTAFF.

This chain uses TRBV5-1 with TRBJ2-5, with 11 bases matching TRBD2. CDR1 is SGHRS, CDR2 YFSETQ, per germline. The V gene end was trimmed by 4 bases and the J gene end by 1 base; junction bases not matched to a gene: 3. The CDR3 loop spans 15 amino acids. The CDR3, as DNA: TGCGCCAGCAGCGCGGGACTAGCGGCCCAAGAGACCCAGTACTTC. It encodes CASSAGLAAQETQYF.

The CDR3 bases are TGTGCCAGCAGCCCCGGACTCTTCCGGTACACCGGGGAGCTGTTTTTT. It yields the protein CASSPGLFRYTGELFF. The chain uses TRBV9 and TRBJ2-2; weak D call: TRBD2 (5 bases). Germline CDR1 is SGDLS and CDR2 is YYNGEE. Trimming stripped 4 bases from V and 3 bases from J, with 16 bases between. CDR3 size: 16 residues.

The rearrangement joins TRBV7-2 to TRBJ2-1; 7 nucleotides agree with TRBD2. CDR3 size: 17 residues. With 1 base clipped from V and 7 bases from J, the junction kept 13 bases outside the gene matches. CDR1 SGHTA and CDR2 FQGNSA come from the germline V gene. CDR3 residues: CASSLDLWGGLGNEQFF. CDR3 coding DNA: TGTGCCAGCAGCTTAGATTTATGGGGCGGACTAGGTAATGAGCAGTTCTTC.

The sample holds one count of this clone. CDR3 loop: CASSPPGGAMNTEAFF. The CDR3 DNA sequence: TGTGCCAGCAGTCCGCCCGGGGGGGCAATGAACACTGAAGCTTTCTTT. This chain connects TRBV27 to TRBJ1-1; D possibly corresponds to TRBD1 (6 bases). The V gene lost 5 bases and the J gene lost 0 bases, with 16 bases spanning the gap. This CDR3 comprises 16 residues. Germline CDR1 and CDR2: MNHEY and SMNVEV (reference sequence).

The CDR3 bases are TGCGCCAGCAGCCGCCGTCGGAGCCGGACCTACGAGCAGTACTTC. This sequence encodes CASSRRRSRTYEQYF. The chain links TRBV4-1 to TRBJ2-7; D remains ambiguous. The CDR3 is 15 amino acids. Trimming stripped 4 bases from V and 2 bases from J, with 15 bases between. Germline CDR1 reads MGHRA; CDR2 reads YSYEKL.

This chain's CDR3 is CATRDCKNIQYF. The DNA of the CDR3 is TGTGCCACCAGGGACTGCAAAAACATTCAGTACTTC. The chain recombines TRBV15 with TRBJ2-4; possible D gene TRBD2, 5 bases. The CDR3 is 12 residues long. Trimming stripped 6 bases from V and 3 bases from J, with 6 bases between. Germline CDR1 reads LNHNV; CDR2 reads YYDKDF (reference sequence).

Only a few counts were recorded for this clone. The gene calls are TRBV5-4 and TRBJ1-2; the match to TRBD1 covers 7 bases. The CDR3 loop spans 15 amino acids. CDR1 and CDR2 from the germline V gene are SGHNT and YYREEE (reference sequence). V was pared by 5 bases and J by 1 base, with 8 bases of the junction left unmatched. In DNA form, the CDR3 reads TGTGCCAGCAGTTTGAGACAGGGAGGTAACTATGGCTACACCTTC. Translation gives CASSLRQGGNYGYTF.

This clone came up once. The CDR3 protein is CASSGRLAGSTDTQYF. CDR3 DNA sequence: TGTGCCAGCAGCGGGAGACTAGCGGGGAGCACAGATACGCAGTATTTT. This sequence joins TRBV9 and TRBJ2-3; TRBD2 aligns across 11 bases. The CDR3 is 16 residues long. The germline gives CDR1 SGDLS, CDR2 YYNGEE. Germline trimming cut 3 bases from V and 0 bases from J; bases unmatched to any gene: 3.

The chain couples TRBV6-5 to TRBJ2-7; TRBD1 matches 7 bases. The CDR3 spans 16 residues. V gave up 0 bases and J gave up 0 bases; unmatched junction bases: 5. The V gene's germline CDR1 is MNHEY and CDR2 SVGAGI. CDR3 coding DNA: TGTGCCAGCAGTTACTCCGCGACAGGGAGCTCCTACGAGCAGTACTTC. As protein: CASSYSATGSSYEQYF.